A selection of T cell receptor beta chains follows, all from one sample in a study of CD8+CD57+ T cells in acquired aplastic anemia. TCRdb analysed the reads with MiXCR anew, one entry per CDR3 protein. The profile shows roughly 200,000 distinct CDR3 sequences, nearly 65% of them singletons. Sequencing input: sorted CD4+, CD8+, or CD8+CD57+ T cells (not recorded which) from PBMCs. The receptors were gathered from a human donor with aplastic anemia. Each CDR3 is given with its conserved first and last residue. The D gene is left open where the match is weak. The listing skips clone size in some rows; elsewhere it reads once, few, many or a size class.

abundance,j_gene,d_gene,v_gene,CDR3nt,CDR3aa
many,TRBJ2-7,NA,TRBV6-1,TGTGCCAGCAGTGAATGGGAACAGGGACACTACGAGCAGTACTTC,CASSEWEQGHYEQYF
many,TRBJ1-2,NA,TRBV5-6,TGTGCCAGCAGCCCTGTACCCCAGGATCACTATGGCTACACCTTC,CASSPVPQDHYGYTF
NA,TRBJ1-1,TRBD1,TRBV5-6,TGTGCCAGCAGCTTTGCGGACAGGGAAAACACTGAAGCCTTCTTT,CASSFADRENTEAFF
few,TRBJ2-7,NA,TRBV7-2,TGTGCCAGCAGCTTACCAGCCTCCTACGAGCAGTACTTC,CASSLPASYEQYF
many,TRBJ2-7,NA,TRBV12-3/TRBV12-4,TGTGCCAGCAGTTTAAATGTCGGCCCAAAATACGAGCAGTACTTC,CASSLNVGPKYEQYF
few,TRBJ1-6,NA,TRBV5-6,TGTGCCAGCAGCTTCGGGGGATCACCCCTCCACTTT,CASSFGGSPLHF
NA,TRBJ2-7,TRBD2,TRBV11-3,TGTGCCAGCAGCTTAATAGCGGGAGGGTCCTACGAGCAGTACTTC,CASSLIAGGSYEQYF
NA,TRBJ1-6,NA,TRBV7-3,TGTGCCAGCAGCTTAATGTCACAGGGATCACCCCTCCACTTT,CASSLMSQGSPLHF
NA,TRBJ2-1,NA,TRBV10-3,TGTGCCATCAGTCGGGACGCCCGGGACTTCTACAATGAGCAGTTCTTC,CAISRDARDFYNEQFF
NA,TRBJ2-7,TRBD2,TRBV7-9,TGTGCCAGCAGCTCAAGGACTAGCGGGAGCCTCTACGAGCAGTACTTC,CASSSRTSGSLYEQYF
many,TRBJ2-7,NA,TRBV10-3,TGTGCCAGCCGGCAGGGTGCAGCCTACGAGCAGTACTTC,CASRQGAAYEQYF
once,TRBJ1-2,TRBD1,TRBV24-1,TGTGCCACCAGTGATTTGGACAGGGGAGGTAACTATGGCTACACCTTC,CATSDLDRGGNYGYTF
NA,TRBJ2-4,NA,TRBV7-2,TGTGCCAGCAGCCTAGAGCACGAAAACATTCAGTACTTC,CASSLEHENIQYF
NA,TRBJ2-5,NA,TRBV20-1,TGCAGTGCTACCTTATCAGAGGGGCTAGGGACAGAGACCCAGTACTTC,CSATLSEGLGTETQYF
NA,TRBJ1-1,NA,TRBV5-4,TGTGCCAGCAGCTTGGGGGGCATGAACACTGAAGCTTTCTTT,CASSLGGMNTEAFF
many,TRBJ1-4,NA,TRBV7-4,TGTGCCAGCAGCTCCCTTCGGGGACTTGAAAAACTGTTTTTT,CASSSLRGLEKLFF
NA,TRBJ2-3,NA,TRBV7-8,TGTGCCAGCAGCTCACTCGGACAGAGAGGATCAGATACGCAGTATTTT,CASSSLGQRGSDTQYF
NA,TRBJ1-1,NA,TRBV29-1,TGCAGCGTTAGACAGGTTCTGAACACTGAAGCTTTCTTT,CSVRQVLNTEAFF
NA,TRBJ1-1,NA,TRBV5-1,TGCGCCAGCAGTGACGGGGGGATTAACACTGAAGCTTTCTTT,CASSDGGINTEAFF
NA,TRBJ2-3,NA,TRBV5-1,TGCGCCAGCAGCTTGTCTGGGCAGCACACAGATACGCAGTATTTT,CASSLSGQHTDTQYF
NA,TRBJ2-3,NA,TRBV20-1,TGCAGTGCTAGAGAGCCGATCACAGATACGCAGTATTTT,CSAREPITDTQYF
NA,TRBJ2-2,TRBD1,TRBV7-9,TGTGCCTCCCCGCGGACAGGGCGGAACACCGGGGAGCTGTTTTTT,CASPRTGRNTGELFF
NA,TRBJ2-7,NA,TRBV6-1,TGTGCCAGCACGTCAGGGGTCGGCTACGAGCAGTACTTC,CASTSGVGYEQYF
NA,TRBJ1-2,TRBD1,TRBV19,TGTGCCAGTAGTATTCAACAGGGGAATTATGGCTACACCTTC,CASSIQQGNYGYTF
NA,TRBJ2-7,TRBD2,TRBV5-5,TGTGCCAGCAGCACGCGGGGGGTGATCTACGAGCAGTACTTC,CASSTRGVIYEQYF
NA,TRBJ1-5,TRBD1,TRBV24-1,TGTGCCACCGGAGGGCAGGGGGATCAGTCCCAGCATTTT,CATGGQGDQSQHF
NA,TRBJ2-2,NA,TRBV19,TGTGCCAGTAGTATTACGGGGGAGCTGTTTTTT,CASSITGELFF
NA,TRBJ2-7,TRBD2,TRBV12-3/TRBV12-4,TGTGCCAGCTCTAGCGGGAGAAGGTCCTACGAGCAGTACTTC,CASSSGRRSYEQYF
NA,TRBJ1-6,NA,TRBV6-5,TGTGACAGCAGTTACTCGAGTAGAACGATTAATTCACCCCTCCACTTT,CDSSYSSRTINSPLHF
NA,TRBJ2-7,NA,TRBV7-8,NA,CASSFYICSASVAVQETQYF
NA,TRBJ1-2,NA,TRBV7-9,TGTGCCAGCAGCTACCAGGGAAGGAAATATGGCTACACCTTC,CASSYQGRKYGYTF
once,TRBJ1-2,TRBD1,TRBV7-9,TGTGCCAGCAGCCTTCCCGGACAGGGACTCTATGGCTACACCTTC,CASSLPGQGLYGYTF
NA,TRBJ1-2,NA,TRBV2,TGTGCCAGCAGAACAGGAGGGGGGAGCTATGGCTACACCTTC,CASRTGGGSYGYTF
few,TRBJ1-1,NA,TRBV30,TGTGCCTGGAGCGGGGGTACCCTCATGAACACTGAAGCTTTCTTT,CAWSGGTLMNTEAFF
NA,TRBJ2-7,NA,TRBV19,TGTGCCAGTAGTAGACCGGGGGACTCCTACGAGCAGTACTTC,CASSRPGDSYEQYF
NA,TRBJ2-1,NA,TRBV2,TGTGCCAGCACCCGGGATAAACCGACCAATGAGCAGTTCTTC,CASTRDKPTNEQFF
NA,TRBJ1-2,NA,TRBV15,TGTGCCACCAGCAGTCCCAATTATCCCCGGGGGAGCTATGGCTACACCTTC,CATSSPNYPRGSYGYTF
NA,TRBJ2-5,NA,TRBV6-5,TGTGCCTCAATGTTGGACGGGGAAGAGGAGACCCAGTACTTC,CASMLDGEEETQYF
NA,TRBJ1-6,NA,TRBV12-3/TRBV12-4,TGTGCCATCCCGAATGGGGCGCTGGAATCACCCCTCCACTTT,CAIPNGALESPLHF
NA,TRBJ1-1,TRBD1,TRBV2,TGTGCCAGCAGTGACCGGACAGGTAACACTGAAGCTTTCTTT,CASSDRTGNTEAFF
many,TRBJ2-1,NA,TRBV7-9,TGTGCCAGCAGCTTAGGGACCTACAATGAGCAGTTCTTC,CASSLGTYNEQFF
NA,TRBJ2-5,NA,TRBV20-1,TGCAGTGCACCCACGGCAGTGGGTGGGACCCAGTACTTC,CSAPTAVGGTQYF
many,TRBJ2-7,TRBD1,TRBV6-6,TGTGCCAGCAGTCTCACCGGGACAGGGTCCTACGAGCAGTACTTC,CASSLTGTGSYEQYF